Sequencing of this T cell receptor (beta chain) was carried out in a study of T-cell memory formation after mild COVID-19. This clonotype has just a few counts. TCRdb passed the 5' RACE reads through MiXCR, listing each CDR3 protein once. The sample records fewer than 90,000 distinct CDR3 sequences, roughly 13% being singletons. This CDR3 comprises 10 residues. V lost 6 bases and J 6 bases, leaving 5 bases between the germline ends. Germline V CDR1 and CDR2: MNHEY, SVGAGI. Sample: PBMCs or a T cell subset sorted from them (not recorded which). This clonotype was obtained from a man aged 18 to 35 who had mild COVID-19 (a few samples of this study predate the infection). Cell type and time point are not known. This chain joins TRBV6-5 and TRBJ1-1; D remains unclear. CDR3 nucleotides: TGTGCCAGCAGAGGAGCTGAAGCTTTCTTT. This codes for CASRGAEAFF.